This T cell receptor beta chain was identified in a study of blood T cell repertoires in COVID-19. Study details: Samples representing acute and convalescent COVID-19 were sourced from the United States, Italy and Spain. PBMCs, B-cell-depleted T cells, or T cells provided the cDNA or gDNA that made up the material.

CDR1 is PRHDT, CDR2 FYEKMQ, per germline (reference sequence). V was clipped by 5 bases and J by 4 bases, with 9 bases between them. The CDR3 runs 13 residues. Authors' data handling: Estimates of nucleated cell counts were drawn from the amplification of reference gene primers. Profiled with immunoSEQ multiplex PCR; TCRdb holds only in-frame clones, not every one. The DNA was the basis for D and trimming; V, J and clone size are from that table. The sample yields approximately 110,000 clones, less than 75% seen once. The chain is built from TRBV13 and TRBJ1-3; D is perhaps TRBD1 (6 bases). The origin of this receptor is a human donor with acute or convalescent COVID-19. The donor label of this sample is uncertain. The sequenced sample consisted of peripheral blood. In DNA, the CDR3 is TGTGCCAGCAGCAGGGGGACGGGAAACACCATATATTTT. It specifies CASSRGTGNTIYF.